The TCR beta chain described here comes from a study of cytomegalovirus exposure and HLA in healthy donors. Study-level background: A previous analysis identified 100 million to 120 million unique TCR beta sequences derived from roughly 180 million T cells. Study-wide results and caveats: TCR beta sequences reportedly predicted the HLA-A and HLA-B alleles of most subjects accurately. In a later analysis, parvovirus B19, influenza, CMV and Epstein-Barr virus appeared linked to several top co-occurrence clusters.

As to this clone: Its antigen remains unknown.

Primers for the PCR totalled 60 Vbeta and 13 Jbeta. Sequencing was performed with immunoSEQ multiplex PCR; in TCRdb, only in-frame clones are kept and a portion is missing. Among about 160,000 clones listed, around 82% were seen once. The germline CDR1 and CDR2 sequences are SGHTA and FQGNSA. Germline trimming cut 1 base from V and 2 bases from J; bases unmatched to any gene: 4. This CDR3 has 16 amino acids. V and J are TRBV7-2 and TRBJ1-2; TRBD1 aligns across 10 bases. The sequenced sample consisted of PBMCs. The TCR originated in a man in his forties or fifties in good health and CMV-seropositive. In nucleotides, the CDR3 is TGTGCCAGCAGCTTAGAATGGACAGGGGGAAACTATGGCTACACCTTC. This codes for CASSLEWTGGNYGYTF.